Each of the 10 T cell receptor beta chains below was sequenced from the same sample in a study of blood T cell repertoires in COVID-19. TCRdb's table, derived via immunoSEQ multiplex PCR, lists solely in-frame clones and lacks some. The table has roughly 87,000 clones, 65% to 85% seen once. Sequenced input: peripheral blood. The receptors were sampled from a woman between 55 and 75 years old with acute or convalescent COVID-19.

In DNA form, the CDR3 reads TGTGCCAGCAGCAGGGACAGCCTCAATCAGCCCCAGCATTTT. Translated: CASSRDSLNQPQHF. The rearrangement links TRBV6-5 to TRBJ1-5; TRBD1 matches at 7 bases. The V gene's germline CDR1 is MNHEY and CDR2 SVGAGI. This CDR3 spans 14 amino acids. With V trimmed by 6 bases and J by 3 bases, 5 bases remained unmatched.

This clone was detected a few times. CDR3 bases: TGTGCCAGCAGCTTACAGGAGAACACTGAAGCTTTCTTT. Its protein product is CASSLQENTEAFF. This chain joins TRBV7-9 and TRBJ1-1; D unclear. The CDR3 contains 13 residues. Germline assignment: CDR1 SEHNR and CDR2 FQNEAQ (reference sequence). The ends were cut back, 2 bases at V and 1 base at J, with 5 bases in the middle.

A single count supports this clone. The chain links TRBV6-2 or TRBV6-3 to TRBJ2-1, with 9 bases matching TRBD2. The V gene's germline CDR1 is MNHEY and CDR2 SVGEGT. V gave up 5 bases and J gave up 5 bases; unmatched junction bases: 10. The CDR3 spans 16 residues. The CDR3 reads CASSLPPTSGHNEQFF. DNA for the CDR3: TGTGCCAGCAGTCTCCCTCCGACTAGCGGACACAATGAGCAGTTCTTC.

V usage is TRBV30 and J usage is TRBJ2-3, with D maybe TRBD2 (7 bases). From germline, CDR1 is GTSNPN and CDR2 SVGIG (reference sequence). V dropped 1 base and J dropped 2 bases, with 13 bases sitting between them. The CDR3 loop spans 15 amino acids. CDR3 loop: CAWSELAGATDTQYF. CDR3 bases: TGTGCCTGGAGTGAACTTGCGGGGGCCACAGATACGCAGTATTTT.

V usage is TRBV6-2 or TRBV6-3 and J usage is TRBJ1-6; no clear D gene. The germline V gene encodes CDR1 MNHEY and CDR2 SVGEGT. Trimming cost V 3 bases and J 7 bases, with 7 bases left between them. There are 13 residues in the CDR3. CDR3 loop: CASSYSANSPLHF. CDR3 DNA: TGTGCCAGCAGTTATTCTGCGAATTCACCCCTCCACTTT.

Only a few counts were recorded for this clone. The genes are TRBV6-4 and TRBJ2-3; TRBD2 matches at 11 bases. The germline V gene encodes CDR1 MRHNA and CDR2 SNTAGT. This CDR3 contains 16 residues. Unmatched junction bases numbered 1, after V lost 0 bases and J lost 2 bases. CDR3 coding DNA: TGTGCCAGCAGTGACTCTAGCGGGGGGGCCACAGATACGCAGTATTTT. It codes for CASSDSSGGATDTQYF.

This sequence joins TRBV4-1 and TRBJ1-4, with D hard to call. The ends were cut back, 4 bases at V and 0 bases at J, with 12 bases in the middle. The CDR3 is 16 residues long. The germline gives CDR1 MGHRA, CDR2 YSYEKL. The CDR3 protein is CASSRIFGTTNEKLFF. In nucleotides, the CDR3 is TGCGCCAGCAGCCGTATTTTCGGGACAACTAATGAAAAACTGTTTTTT.

The chain couples TRBV5-1 to TRBJ1-5, with D perhaps matching TRBD1 (5 bases). The length of the CDR3 is 14 residues. CDR1 SGHRS and CDR2 YFSETQ come from the germline V gene. With 4 bases removed from V and 3 bases from J, the gap between germline ends came to 11 bases. The CDR3, as DNA: TGCGCCAGCAGCCCGGGCAGGGACAATCAGCCCCAGCATTTT. This encodes CASSPGRDNQPQHF.

On this clone: This sample includes further DNA sequences coding for the same CDR3. This chain joins TRBV2 and TRBJ1-6; D unclear. Germline-derived CDR1 and CDR2 are SNHLY and FYNNEI. The CDR3 runs 14 residues. Between the trimmed V and J ends, which lost 3 bases and 4 bases, there was a span of 7 bases. The CDR3, as DNA: TGTGCCAGCAGTGAGGGCAGATATAATTCACCCCTCCACTTT. Its translation is CASSEGRYNSPLHF.

The chain carries TRBV12-5 and TRBJ2-7; TRBD1 matches at 12 bases. CDR1 is LGHNT and CDR2 is FRNRAP in the germline V gene. This CDR3 is 16 amino acids long. The V gene end was trimmed by 1 base and the J gene end by 4 bases; junction bases not matched to a gene: 5. In nucleotides, the CDR3 is TGTGCTAGTGGTTTGGCACCGGGACAGGGGGCATACGAGCAGTACTTC. Translated, it gives CASGLAPGQGAYEQYF.